This section outlines one T cell receptor beta chain sequence together with its context. Antigen: not known. The entry originates in a study of OX40 agonist ivuxolimab in advanced cancers. Study information: The treatment was a fully human IgG2 OX40 agonist, ivuxolimab. Two cutaneous melanoma patients and one hepatocellular carcinoma patient, three in all, had partial responses.

Method: immunoSEQ multiplex PCR; TCRdb's copy keeps in-frame clones and lacks some. The sample yields 9,000 to 13,000 clones, 77% seen once. Study-wide results and caveats: Nonresponders, in some cases, also had low normalized T-cell clonal expansion.

The source of this sequence is an adult with an advanced solid tumor such as melanoma, head and neck, liver or kidney cancer. Sequencing was performed on CD4+ or CD8+ T cells sorted from blood, taken in a trial of the OX40 agonist ivuxolimab.

CDR3 loop: CASSLGRGYEQYF. The CDR3 coding sequence is TGTGCCAGCAGCCTCGGGAGGGGCTACGAGCAGTACTTC. This chain connects TRBV14 to TRBJ2-7; 8 bases agree with TRBD2. V trimming: 4 bases; J trimming: 3 bases; junction bases outside the gene matches: 2. The CDR3 is 13 residues long. Germline assignment: CDR1 SGHDN and CDR2 FVKESK.